Below are 14 T cell receptor beta chains sequenced from a single sample in a study of blood T cell repertoires in COVID-19. The method was immunoSEQ multiplex PCR; TCRdb's version includes in-frame clones alone and lacks a portion of them. In the table there are 150,000 or so clones, around 86% of which are singletons. Specimen: PBMCs or T cells enriched from blood (not recorded which). The receptors originated from a man aged 45-65 years who had recovered from COVID-19.

This clone was detected once. The rearrangement links TRBV10-3 to TRBJ1-5, with TRBD1 as a possible D gene (5 bases). CDR3 length equals 17 residues. Looked up from germline, CDR1 is ENHRY and CDR2 is SYGVKD. V dropped 0 bases and J dropped 8 bases, with 20 bases sitting between them. CDR3 residues: CAISESKGQKAGEPQHF. The CDR3 coding sequence is TGTGCCATCAGTGAGTCGAAGGGGCAAAAGGCTGGGGAGCCCCAGCATTTT.

The chain couples TRBV14 to TRBJ1-2; D perhaps matches TRBD1 (6 bases). Germline V CDR1 and CDR2: SGHDN, FVKESK. This CDR3 has 14 amino acids. Trimming shortened V by 4 bases and J by 5 bases, and 14 bases separated the two germline ends. CDR3 in amino acids: CASSPGQNLYGYTF. CDR3 DNA: TGTGCCAGCAGCCCGGGACAAAACCTTTATGGCTACACCTTC.

This clone has a count of ten or more. Other nucleotide sequences in the sample specify the same CDR3. CDR3 loop: CASSVVGGAGELFF. CDR3 DNA: TGCGCCAGCAGCGTGGTAGGGGGTGCCGGGGAGCTGTTTTTT. J is TRBJ2-2 and V is TRBV5-1, with D possibly TRBD1 on 6 matching bases. CDR1 SGHRS and CDR2 YFSETQ come from the germline V gene. CDR3 length: 14 residues. The V and J ends lost 4 bases and 6 bases respectively, with 13 bases between them.

The genes are TRBV9 and TRBJ1-6; D unresolved. Germline V CDR1 and CDR2: SGDLS, YYNGEE. The CDR3 has 16 residues. V gave up 0 bases and J gave up 0 bases, with 7 bases separating them. CDR3 bases: TGTGCCAGCAGCGTAGGTGCAGGCTCCTATAATTCACCCCTCCACTTT. This translates into CASSVGAGSYNSPLHF. The full variable domain, in which reference TRBV9 and TRBJ1-6 provide the parts outside the CDR3, is DSGVTQTPKHLITATGQRVTLRCSPRSGDLSVYWYQQSLDQGLQFLIQYYNGEERAKGNILERFSAQQFPDLHSELNLSSLELGDSALYFCASSVGAGSYNSPLHFGNGTRLTVT.

The rearrangement uses TRBV6-1 and TRBJ2-2, with TRBD2 identical over 12 bases. CDR1 is MNHNS and CDR2 is SASEGT in the germline V gene. The CDR3 loop spans 16 amino acids. V dropped 4 bases and J dropped 4; count of bases not matched to a gene: 4. The CDR3 region is CASSGLAGASTGELFF. The CDR3 nucleotides read TGTGCCAGCAGTGGACTAGCGGGAGCGAGCACCGGGGAGCTGTTTTTT.

This clone has a single count. CDR3 sequence: CASSSYRVTGELFF. CDR3 DNA sequence: TGTGCCAGCAGCAGCTACAGGGTCACCGGGGAGCTGTTTTTT. The chain has TRBV7-6 and TRBJ2-2; a possible D gene is TRBD1 (6 bases). V lost 5 bases and J 4 bases, leaving 11 bases between the germline ends. Per germline, CDR1 SGHVS and CDR2 FNYEAQ. This CDR3 contains 14 residues.

This clone was recorded only once. The chain couples TRBV7-2 to TRBJ1-2, with unresolved D. Germline-derived CDR1 and CDR2 are SGHTA and FQGNSA. V was clipped by 7 bases and J by 5 bases, with 23 bases between them. CDR3 length: 16 amino acids. CDR3 nucleotide sequence: TGTGCCAGCACCCCCGGAGGGCACGGGGTTCTTTATGGCTACACCTTC. Translated: CASTPGGHGVLYGYTF.

The V and J genes are TRBV10-3 and TRBJ1-1; D call uncertain. Germline V CDR1 and CDR2: ENHRY, SYGVKD. V lost 0 bases to trimming and J lost 3 bases, with 11 bases between them. The CDR3 has 15 amino acids. The CDR3 spells CAISESSSRYTEAFF. For the CDR3, the DNA is TGTGCCATCAGTGAGTCGAGTTCCCGGTACACTGAAGCTTTCTTT.

V gene TRBV27 combines with J gene TRBJ1-6; unclear D gene. Germline loops: CDR1 MNHEY, CDR2 SMNVEV (reference sequence). The CDR3 extends over 15 amino acids. V was pared by 8 bases and J by 6 bases, with 17 bases between. The CDR3 bases are TGTGCCAGCGGCCAAGGAGGACGGCTTAATTCACCCCTCCACTTT. Its protein is CASGQGGRLNSPLHF.

The rearrangement joins TRBV3-1 (or the pseudogene TRBV3-2) to TRBJ1-2; TRBD1 might be the D (5 bases). The V end lost 1 base, the J end lost 8 bases, and 20 bases lay between the germline ends. This CDR3 contains 16 residues. Looked up from germline, CDR1 is LGHDT and CDR2 is YNNKEL (reference sequence). The CDR3 DNA reads as TGTGCCAGCAGCCAAGGAGGGACTTGGAGGGGCTGGGGCTACACCTTC. It translates to CASSQGGTWRGWGYTF.

Turning to this clone: This sample also contains other DNA sequences that code for the same CDR3. This chain connects TRBV7-2 to TRBJ2-5; perhaps TRBD2 as D (5 bases). CDR1 and CDR2 (germline): SGHTA, FQGNSA. V lost 1 base and J lost 1, with 10 bases in between. The CDR3 length is 15 residues. For the CDR3, the DNA is TGTGCCAGCAGCTTAGGGGCTAGCCTCCAAGAGACCCAGTACTTC. Protein: CASSLGASLQETQYF.

This chain connects TRBV14 to TRBJ2-5, with D perhaps matching TRBD2 (5 bases). V was cut by 0 bases and J by 4 bases, with 9 bases left in between. This CDR3 spans 14 amino acids. Germline V gives CDR1 SGHDN, CDR2 FVKESK. Written as DNA, the CDR3 is TGTGCCAGCAGCCAAGACACTAGTAGAGAGACCCAGTACTTC. Protein: CASSQDTSRETQYF.

This clone was observed once. The gene calls are TRBV28 and TRBJ1-2; TRBD1 might be the D (5 bases). The CDR3 extends over 12 amino acids. V gave up 6 bases and J gave up 2 bases, with 7 bases separating them. CDR1 is MDHEN, CDR2 SYDVKM, per germline. The CDR3 sequence: CASSPGNYGYTF. CDR3 sequence (DNA): TGTGCCAGCAGCCCAGGGAACTATGGCTACACCTTC.

The V gene is TRBV28, the J gene TRBJ2-2; 14 bases map to TRBD2. Germline values: CDR1 MDHEN, CDR2 SYDVKM. The CDR3 runs to 19 residues. V lost 6 bases and J lost 4; bases outside the gene matches: 13. The CDR3 loop reads CASRKTGTSGSKFTGELFF. Written as DNA, the CDR3 is TGTGCCAGCAGGAAAACCGGGACTAGCGGGAGTAAGTTCACCGGGGAGCTGTTTTTT.